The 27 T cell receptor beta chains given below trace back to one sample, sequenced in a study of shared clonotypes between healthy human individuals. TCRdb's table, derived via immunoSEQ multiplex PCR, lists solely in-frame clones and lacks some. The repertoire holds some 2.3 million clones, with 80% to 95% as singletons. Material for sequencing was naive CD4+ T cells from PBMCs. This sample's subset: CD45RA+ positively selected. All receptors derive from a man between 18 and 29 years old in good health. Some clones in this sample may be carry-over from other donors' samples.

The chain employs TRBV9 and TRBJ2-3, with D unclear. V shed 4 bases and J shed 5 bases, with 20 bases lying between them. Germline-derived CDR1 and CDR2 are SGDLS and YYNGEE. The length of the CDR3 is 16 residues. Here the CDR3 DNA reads TGTGCCAGCAGCTCCCCTTCCGGGTCCCGTGTAGATACGCAGTATTTT. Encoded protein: CASSSPSGSRVDTQYF.

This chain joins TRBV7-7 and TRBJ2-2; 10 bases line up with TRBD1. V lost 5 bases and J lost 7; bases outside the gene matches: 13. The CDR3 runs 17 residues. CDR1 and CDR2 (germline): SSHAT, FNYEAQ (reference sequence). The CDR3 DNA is TGTGCCAGCAGCCCCAAAGGGGACAGGGGAGTCGGCGGGGAGCTGTTTTTT. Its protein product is CASSPKGDRGVGGELFF.

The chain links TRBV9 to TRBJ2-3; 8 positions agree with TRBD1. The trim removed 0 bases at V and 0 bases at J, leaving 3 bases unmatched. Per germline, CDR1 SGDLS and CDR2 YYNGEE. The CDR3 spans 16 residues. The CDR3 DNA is TGTGCCAGCAGCGTAGCTTGGGACAGGAGCACAGATACGCAGTATTTT. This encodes CASSVAWDRSTDTQYF.

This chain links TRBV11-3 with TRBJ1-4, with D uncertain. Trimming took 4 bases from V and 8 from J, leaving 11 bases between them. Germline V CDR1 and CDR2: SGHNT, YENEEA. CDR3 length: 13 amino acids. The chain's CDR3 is CASSSSPGEKLFF. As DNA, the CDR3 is TGTGCCAGCAGCTCCAGTCCGGGAGAAAAACTGTTTTTT.

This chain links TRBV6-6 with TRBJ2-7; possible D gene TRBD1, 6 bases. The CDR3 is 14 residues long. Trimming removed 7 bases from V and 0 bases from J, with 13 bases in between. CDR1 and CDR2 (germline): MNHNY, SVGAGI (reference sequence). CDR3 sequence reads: CASMAPDSSYEQYF. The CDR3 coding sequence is TGTGCCAGCATGGCCCCGGACAGCTCCTACGAGCAGTACTTC.

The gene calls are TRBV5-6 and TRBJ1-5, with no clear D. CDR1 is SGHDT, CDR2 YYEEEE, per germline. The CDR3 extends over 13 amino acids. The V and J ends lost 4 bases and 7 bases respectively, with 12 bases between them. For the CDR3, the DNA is TGTGCCAGCAGCCTAAGGCCAGGACAGCCCCAGCATTTT. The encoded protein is CASSLRPGQPQHF.

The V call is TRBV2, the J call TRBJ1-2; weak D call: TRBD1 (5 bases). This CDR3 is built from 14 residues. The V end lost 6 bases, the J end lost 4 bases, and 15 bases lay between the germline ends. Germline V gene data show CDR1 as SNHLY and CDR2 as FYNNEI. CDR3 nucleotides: TGTGCCAGCAGCGGCGAGGGGACGGGCTATGGCTACACCTTC. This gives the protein CASSGEGTGYGYTF.

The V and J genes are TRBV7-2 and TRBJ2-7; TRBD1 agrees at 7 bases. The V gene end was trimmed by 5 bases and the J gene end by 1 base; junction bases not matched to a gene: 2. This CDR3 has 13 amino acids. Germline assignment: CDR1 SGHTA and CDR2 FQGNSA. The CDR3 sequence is CASSTDRSYEQYF. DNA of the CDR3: TGTGCCAGCAGCACGGACAGGTCCTACGAGCAGTACTTC.

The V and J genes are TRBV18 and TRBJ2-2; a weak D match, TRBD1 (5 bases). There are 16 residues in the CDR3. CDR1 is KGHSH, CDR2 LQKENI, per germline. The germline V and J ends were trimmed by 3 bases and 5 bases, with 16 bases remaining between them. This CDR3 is CASSPVGAGITGELFF. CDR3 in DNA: TGTGCCAGCTCACCTGTCGGCGCAGGGATTACCGGGGAGCTGTTTTTT.

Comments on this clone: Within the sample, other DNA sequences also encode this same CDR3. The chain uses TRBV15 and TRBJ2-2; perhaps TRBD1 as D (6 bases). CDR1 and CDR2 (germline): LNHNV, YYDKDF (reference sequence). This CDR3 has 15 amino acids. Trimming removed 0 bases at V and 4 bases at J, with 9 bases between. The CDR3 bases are TGTGCCACCAGCAGAGATTCCAGGGGCACCGGGGAGCTGTTTTTT. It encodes CATSRDSRGTGELFF.

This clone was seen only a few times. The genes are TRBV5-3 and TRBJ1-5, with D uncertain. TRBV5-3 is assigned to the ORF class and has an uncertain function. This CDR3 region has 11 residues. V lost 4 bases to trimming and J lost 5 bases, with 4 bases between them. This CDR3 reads CARSQDQPQHF. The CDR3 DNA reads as TGTGCCAGAAGCCAGGATCAGCCCCAGCATTTT.

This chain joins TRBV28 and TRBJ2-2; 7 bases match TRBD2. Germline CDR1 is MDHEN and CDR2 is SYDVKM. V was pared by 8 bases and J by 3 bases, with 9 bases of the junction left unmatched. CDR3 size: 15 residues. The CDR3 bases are TGTGCCAGCTTCCGGGGGGTAGGGGACACCGGGGAGCTGTTTTTT. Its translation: CASFRGVGDTGELFF.

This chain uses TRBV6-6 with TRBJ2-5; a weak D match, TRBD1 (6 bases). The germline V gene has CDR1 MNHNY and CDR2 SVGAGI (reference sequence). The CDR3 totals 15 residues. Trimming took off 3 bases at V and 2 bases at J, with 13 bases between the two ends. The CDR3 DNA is TGTGCCAGCAGTTATGGGGACAAACGACAAGAGACCCAGTACTTC. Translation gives CASSYGDKRQETQYF.

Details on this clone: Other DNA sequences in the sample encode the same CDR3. The chain's CDR3 is CASRLGGSNQPQHF. The CDR3 DNA follows: TGTGCCAGCAGATTAGGGGGTAGCAATCAGCCCCAGCATTTT. The chain is built from TRBV28 and TRBJ1-5; the D gene is possibly TRBD1 (6 bases). The germline V and J ends were trimmed by 6 bases and 0 bases, with 9 bases remaining between them. This CDR3 contains 14 residues. Germline CDR1 is MDHEN and CDR2 is SYDVKM.

DNA for the CDR3: TGTGCCAGAAGCTTGGGACAGGGGAGAGACTATGGCTACACCTTC. Residues: CARSLGQGRDYGYTF. The rearrangement joins TRBV5-3 to TRBJ1-2, with 8 bases that match TRBD1. TRBV5-3 is reported as an ORF; its role is uncertain. CDR3 length equals 15 residues. V trimming: 0 bases; J trimming: 3 bases; junction bases outside the gene matches: 4.

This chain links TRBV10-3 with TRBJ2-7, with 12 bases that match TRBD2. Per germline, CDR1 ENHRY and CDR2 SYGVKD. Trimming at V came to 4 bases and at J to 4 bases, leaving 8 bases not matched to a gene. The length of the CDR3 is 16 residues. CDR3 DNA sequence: TGTGCCATCAGTGTAACTAGCGGGAGGACCATATACGAGCAGTACTTC. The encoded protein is CAISVTSGRTIYEQYF.

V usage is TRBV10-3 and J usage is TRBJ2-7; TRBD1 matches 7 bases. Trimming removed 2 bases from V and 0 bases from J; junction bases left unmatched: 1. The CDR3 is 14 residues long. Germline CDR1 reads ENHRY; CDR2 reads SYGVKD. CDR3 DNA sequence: TGTGCCATCAGTGAGCCAGGGGGCTCCTACGAGCAGTACTTC. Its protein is CAISEPGGSYEQYF.

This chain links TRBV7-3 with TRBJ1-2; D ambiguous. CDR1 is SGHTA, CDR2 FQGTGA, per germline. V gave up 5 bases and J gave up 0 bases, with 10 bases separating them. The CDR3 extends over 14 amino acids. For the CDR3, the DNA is TGTGCCAGCAGCAGAGACACGGCTAACTATGGCTACACCTTC. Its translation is CASSRDTANYGYTF. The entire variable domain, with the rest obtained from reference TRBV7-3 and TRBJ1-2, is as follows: GAGVSQTPSNKVTEKGKYVELRCDPISGHTALYWYRQSLGQGPEFLIYFQGTGAADDSGLPNDRFFAVRPEGSVSTLKIQRTERGDSAVYLCASSRDTANYGYTFGSGTRLTVV.

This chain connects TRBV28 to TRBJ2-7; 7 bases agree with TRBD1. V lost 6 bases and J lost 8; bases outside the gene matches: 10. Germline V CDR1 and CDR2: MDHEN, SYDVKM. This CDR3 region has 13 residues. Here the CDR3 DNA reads TGTGCCAGCAGCTTCCCCGACAGGGCTAAGCAGTACTTC. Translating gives CASSFPDRAKQYF.

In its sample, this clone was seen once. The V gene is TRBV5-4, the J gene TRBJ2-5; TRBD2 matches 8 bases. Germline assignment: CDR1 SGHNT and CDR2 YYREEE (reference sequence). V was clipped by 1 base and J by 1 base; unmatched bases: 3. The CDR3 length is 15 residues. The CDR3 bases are TGTGCCAGCAGCTTGCCAGCGGGAGTCCAAGAGACCCAGTACTTC. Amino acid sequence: CASSLPAGVQETQYF.

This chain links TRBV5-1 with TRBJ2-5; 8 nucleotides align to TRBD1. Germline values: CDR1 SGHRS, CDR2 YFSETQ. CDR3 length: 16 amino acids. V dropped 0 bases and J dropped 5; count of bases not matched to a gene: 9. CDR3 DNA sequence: TGCGCCAGCAGCTTGGGGACAGGGATATCGCGGGAGACCCAGTACTTC. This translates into CASSLGTGISRETQYF.

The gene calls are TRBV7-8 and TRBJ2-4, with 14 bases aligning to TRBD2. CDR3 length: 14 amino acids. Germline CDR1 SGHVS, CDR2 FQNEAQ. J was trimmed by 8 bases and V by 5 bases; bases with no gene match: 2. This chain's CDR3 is CASSQTSGRDIQYF. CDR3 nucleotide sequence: TGTGCCAGCAGCCAGACTAGCGGGAGGGACATTCAGTACTTC.

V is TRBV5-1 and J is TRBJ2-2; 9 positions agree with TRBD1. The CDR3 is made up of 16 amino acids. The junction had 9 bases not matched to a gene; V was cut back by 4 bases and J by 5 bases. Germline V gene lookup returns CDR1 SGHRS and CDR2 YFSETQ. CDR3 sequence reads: CASSLTGQGVTGELFF. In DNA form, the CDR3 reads TGCGCCAGCAGCCTAACGGGACAGGGAGTGACCGGGGAGCTGTTTTTT.

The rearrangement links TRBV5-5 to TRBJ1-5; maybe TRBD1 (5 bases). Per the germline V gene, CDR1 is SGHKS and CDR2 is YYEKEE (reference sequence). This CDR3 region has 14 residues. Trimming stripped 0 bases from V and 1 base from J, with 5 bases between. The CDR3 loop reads CASSLGQSNQPQHF. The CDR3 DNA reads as TGTGCCAGCAGCTTGGGACAGAGCAATCAGCCCCAGCATTTT.

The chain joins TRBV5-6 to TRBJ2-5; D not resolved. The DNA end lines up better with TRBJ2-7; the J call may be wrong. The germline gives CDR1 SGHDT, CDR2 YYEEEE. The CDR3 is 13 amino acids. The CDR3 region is CASSLGSVDEQYF. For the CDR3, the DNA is TGTGCCAGCAGCTTGGGCTCGGTAGACGAGCAGTACTTC.

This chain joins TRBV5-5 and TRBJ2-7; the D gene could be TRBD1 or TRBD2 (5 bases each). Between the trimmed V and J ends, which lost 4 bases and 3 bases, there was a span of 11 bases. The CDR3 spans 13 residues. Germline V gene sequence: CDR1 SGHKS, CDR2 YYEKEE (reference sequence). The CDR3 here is CASSHRGLYEQYF. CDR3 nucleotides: TGTGCCAGCAGCCATCGGGGCCTCTACGAGCAGTACTTC.

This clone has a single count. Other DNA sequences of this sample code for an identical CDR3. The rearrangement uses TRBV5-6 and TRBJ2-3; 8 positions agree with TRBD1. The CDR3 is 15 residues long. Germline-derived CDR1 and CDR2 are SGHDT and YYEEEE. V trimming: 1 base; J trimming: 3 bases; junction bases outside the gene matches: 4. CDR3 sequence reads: CASSLRTGRTDTQYF. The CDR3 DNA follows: TGTGCCAGCAGCTTGAGGACAGGGCGTACAGATACGCAGTATTTT.